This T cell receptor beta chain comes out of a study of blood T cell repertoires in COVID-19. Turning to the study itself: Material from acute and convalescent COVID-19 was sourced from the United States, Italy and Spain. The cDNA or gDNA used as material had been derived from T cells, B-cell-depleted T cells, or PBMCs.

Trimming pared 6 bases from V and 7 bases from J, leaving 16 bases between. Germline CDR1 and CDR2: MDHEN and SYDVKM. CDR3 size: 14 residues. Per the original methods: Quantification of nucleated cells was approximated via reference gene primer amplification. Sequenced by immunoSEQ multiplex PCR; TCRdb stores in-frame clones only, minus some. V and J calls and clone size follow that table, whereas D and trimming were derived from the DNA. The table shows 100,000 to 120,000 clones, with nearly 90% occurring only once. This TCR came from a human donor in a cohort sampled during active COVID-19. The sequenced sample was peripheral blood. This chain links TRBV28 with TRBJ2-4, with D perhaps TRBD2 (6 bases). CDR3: CASRDGGEGNIQYF. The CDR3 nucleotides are TGTGCCAGCAGAGATGGAGGGGAAGGGAACATTCAGTACTTC.